The TCR beta chain described here comes from a study of T cells in localized non-small cell lung cancer. CDR1 and CDR2 from the germline V gene are MNHGY and SAAAGT. V lost 4 bases to trimming and J lost 2 bases, with 6 bases between them. The CDR3 has 12 amino acids. Neighbouring lung, lacking atypia, was collected no less than 2 cm away from the tumor margin. Overall study results and limits: Only one tumor region was sequenced, so heterogeneity remains possible. Tumor showed lower T cell clonality than uninvolved adjacent lung, where it was highest. Detection in adjacent lung was observed for a median 57 of the top 100 tumor clones.

Produced via immunoSEQ multiplex PCR; TCRdb's table is partial and in-frame only. The sample shows more than 1,500 clones, around a quarter of them seen only once. There are a few counts of this clone. The antigen is unknown. Sample: normal lung tissue next to the tumor, taken before any cancer treatment. The origin of this receptor is a female donor older than 55 with stage I squamous cell lung carcinoma. The rearrangement links TRBV6-8 to TRBJ2-7, with D unresolved. For the CDR3, the DNA is TGTGCCAGCAGTTCGGGCACCTACGAGCAGTACTTC. This sequence encodes CASSSGTYEQYF.